A selection of T cell receptor beta chains follows, all from one sample in a study of blood T cell repertoires in COVID-19. Profiling relied on immunoSEQ multiplex PCR, and the TCRdb table lists in-frame clones only, not all of them. The sample records about 250,000 clones, about 90% being singletons. Sample: peripheral blood. These receptors all come from a man older than 75 with acute or convalescent COVID-19. Both conserved end residues are part of each CDR3. The D gene is left open where the match is weak. Clone size appears in some rows only: once, few, many, or a class for an expanded clone.

>TRBJ2-5|.|TRBV18|few
TGTGCCAGCTCACTTGAATTCCGCAGAGAGACCCAGTACTTC
CASSLEFRRETQYF
>TRBJ2-5|TRBD2|TRBV4-2|once
TGTGCCAGCAGCACCCGACTAGCGGGGGGATCACAAGAGACCCAGTACTTC
CASSTRLAGGSQETQYF
>TRBJ1-2|.|TRBV2|.
TGTGCCAGCAGTGAAGCGCTTACAGTCCCCTATGGCTACACCTTC
CASSEALTVPYGYTF
>TRBJ1-5|.|TRBV28|.
TGTGCCAGCAGTTATACAGGGCACCAGCCCCAGCATTTT
CASSYTGHQPQHF
>TRBJ2-2|TRBD1|TRBV6-2/TRBV6-3|few
TGTGCCAGCAGGCCTACAGGGGGCTGGACCGGGGAGCTGTTTTTT
CASRPTGGWTGELFF
>TRBJ2-3|TRBD2|TRBV11-2|.
TGTGCCAGCAGCTTTGGGCCCGGGACTACTCTCACAGATACGCAGTATTTT
CASSFGPGTTLTDTQYF
>TRBJ1-5|TRBD1|TRBV6-1|.
TGTGCCAGCAGTGCATTCCAGACAGGGGCAGTTCAGCCCCAGCATTTT
CASSAFQTGAVQPQHF
>TRBJ2-1|.|TRBV5-4|.
TGTGCCAGCAGCCCCCAGAGGGTCAATGAGCAGTTCTTC
CASSPQRVNEQFF
>TRBJ1-6|.|TRBV28|.
TGTGCCAGCAGTCCCCGTGGCAGGGAAGGGGGTAATTCACCCCTCCACTTT
CASSPRGREGGNSPLHF
>TRBJ1-1|.|TRBV11-2|once
TGTGCCAGCAGCCGGGGGGGGTCTCCCCTGAACACTGAAGCTTTCTTT
CASSRGGSPLNTEAFF
>TRBJ1-2|.|TRBV19|.
TGTGCCAGCCGCAGGAACCCTAACTATGGCTACACCTTC
CASRRNPNYGYTF
>TRBJ2-2|.|TRBV27|.
TGTGCCAGCAGTTTAAGAGCCGGGGAGCTGTTTTTT
CASSLRAGELFF
>TRBJ1-2|TRBD1|TRBV5-1|.
TGCGCCAGCAGCTTCACGGGACAGGGGAATGGCTACACCTTC
CASSFTGQGNGYTF
>TRBJ2-1|.|TRBV5-6|few
TGTGCCAGCAGCTTGACTAGTTTCAATGAGCAGTTCTTC
CASSLTSFNEQFF
>TRBJ1-2|.|TRBV14|few
TGTGCCAGCAGCCCCCGGGCAGGGGAAGGCTATGGCTACACCTTC
CASSPRAGEGYGYTF
>TRBJ2-4|.|TRBV7-2|.
TGTGCCAGCAGCTTAGTCGGGACAATTAACATTCAGTACTTC
CASSLVGTINIQYF
>TRBJ1-3|TRBD1|TRBV4-2|.
TGTGCCAGCAGTTTGGACAGGGTGGGAGGCACCATATATTTT
CASSLDRVGGTIYF
>TRBJ1-1|.|TRBV29-1|.
TGCAGCGTTGAAGGGGAGGCGGGATACACTGAAGCTTTCTTT
CSVEGEAGYTEAFF
>TRBJ1-6|.|TRBV19|.
TGTGCCAGTAGTATGGCGGCAGCAAATTCACCCCTCCACTTT
CASSMAAANSPLHF
>TRBJ2-5|.|TRBV11-2|.
TGTGCCAGCAGCTCGCAAGAGACCCAGTACTTC
CASSSQETQYF
>TRBJ2-2|.|TRBV7-2|.
TGTGCCAGCAGCCCGGGGGAACGCACCGGGGAGCTGTTTTTT
CASSPGERTGELFF
>TRBJ2-4|.|TRBV7-2|.
TGTGCCAGCAGCTTAGTGAGAGGGGCCAAAAACATTCAGTACTTC
CASSLVRGAKNIQYF
>TRBJ2-2|.|TRBV4-3|.
TGCGCCAGCAGCCAAGACAGGGTTGCCGGGGAGCTGTTTTTT
CASSQDRVAGELFF
>TRBJ2-5|TRBD1|TRBV4-1|.
TGCGCCAGCAGCCCCTCCCAGACAGGGGCAGAGACCCAGTACTTC
CASSPSQTGAETQYF
>TRBJ1-1|TRBD1|TRBV7-2|.
TGTGCCAGCAGCTTGACAGGGGGAAACACTGAAGCTTTCTTT
CASSLTGGNTEAFF
>TRBJ1-1|.|TRBV7-9|.
TGTGCCAGCAGCTCTGACAGTACCTTTGAAGCTTTCTTT
CASSSDSTFEAFF
>TRBJ1-2|.|TRBV9|.
TGTGCCAGCAGCGTGGGGAGGGGTGTGGGCTACACCTTC
CASSVGRGVGYTF
>TRBJ1-1|.|TRBV3-1/TRBV3-2|once
TGTGCCAGCAGCCAAGGTGGAGCGAACACTGAAGCTTTCTTT
CASSQGGANTEAFF